Shown below are 3 T cell receptor beta chains from a single sample sequenced in a study of regulatory T cells in long-lasting Graves disease. Noted time point: newly diagnosed GD, antithyroid drugs for less than 3 months. PBMC RNA was the source of the TCR library. To make TCR beta libraries, researchers used iRepertoire HTBI primers and Arm-PCR of CDR3 regions. TCRdb used MiXCR to reprocess the multiplex PCR reads, holding one entry per CDR3 protein. The sample contains about 620,000 distinct CDR3 sequences, roughly 16% of which appear only once. These sequences were also reported in another study, on T cells in Graves' hyperthyroidism and ophthalmopathy.

The source was peripheral blood mononuclear cells (PBMCs), collected at new diagnosis, from a patient treated with antithyroid drugs. The receptors shown here come from a woman aged 25 to 39 with Graves disease.

This clonotype has only a few counts. The CDR3 nucleotides read TGTGCCAGTAAAGGGGTTATCGGTGCTTTCTTT. Amino acids: CASKGVIGAFF. J is TRBJ1-1 and V is TRBV19, with a tentative D call TRBD1 (5 bases). The CDR3 loop spans 11 amino acids. V was cut by 7 bases and J by 11 bases, with 14 bases left in between. Germline CDR1 is LNHDA and CDR2 is SQIVND (reference sequence).

This clonotype is a singleton in its sample. This may arise from a read error, as a much more abundant clone is one base away. The J gene is TRBJ2-3, the V gene TRBV2; 11 nucleotides line up with TRBD2. Judging by the DNA end, TRBJ2-7 fits better; the J call may be wrong. Germline CDR1 and CDR2: SNHLY and FYNNEI. The CDR3 extends over 14 amino acids. CDR3 in amino acids: CASTGTSGYNEQYF. DNA for the CDR3: TGTGCCAGCACCGGGACTAGCGGTTACAATGAGCAGTACTTC.

The chain joins TRBV18 to TRBJ1-2, with 9 nucleotides matching TRBD1. CDR1 is KGHSH, CDR2 LQKENI, per germline. J lost 3 bases, V lost 3 bases, and 5 bases had no gene match. CDR3 length: 15 amino acids. CDR3 protein: CASSPGQGEHYGYTF. The CDR3 nucleotides read TGTGCCAGCTCACCGGGACAGGGTGAACACTATGGCTACACCTTC.